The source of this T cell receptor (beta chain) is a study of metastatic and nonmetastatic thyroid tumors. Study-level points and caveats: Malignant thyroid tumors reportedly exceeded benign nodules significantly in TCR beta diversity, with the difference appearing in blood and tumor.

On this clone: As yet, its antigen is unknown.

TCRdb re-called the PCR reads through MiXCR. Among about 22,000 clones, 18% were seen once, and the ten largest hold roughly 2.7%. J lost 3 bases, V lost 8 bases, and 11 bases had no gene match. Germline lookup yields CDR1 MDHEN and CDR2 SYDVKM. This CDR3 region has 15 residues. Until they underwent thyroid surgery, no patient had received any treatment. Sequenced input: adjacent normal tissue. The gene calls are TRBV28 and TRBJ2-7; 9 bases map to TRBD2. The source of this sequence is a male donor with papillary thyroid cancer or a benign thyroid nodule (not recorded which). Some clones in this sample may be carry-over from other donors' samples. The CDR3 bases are TGTGCCAGCCTATCACTAGCGGGTGGGCTCTACGAGCAGTACTTC. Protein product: CASLSLAGGLYEQYF.